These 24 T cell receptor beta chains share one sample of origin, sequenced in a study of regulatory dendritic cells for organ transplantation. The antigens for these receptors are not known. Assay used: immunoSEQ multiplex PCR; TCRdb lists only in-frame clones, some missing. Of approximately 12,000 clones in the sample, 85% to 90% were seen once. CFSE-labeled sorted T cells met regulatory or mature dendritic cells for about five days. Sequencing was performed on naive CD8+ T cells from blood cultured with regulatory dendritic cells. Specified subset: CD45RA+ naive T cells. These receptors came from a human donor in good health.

CDR3 DNA sequence: TGTGCCAGCAGCGCTAATAGACAGACAGGAGAGACCCAGTACTTC. Its protein is CASSANRQTGETQYF. V is TRBV7-9 and J is TRBJ2-5; weak D call: TRBD1 (6 bases). This CDR3 spans 15 amino acids. Germline V gene data show CDR1 as SEHNR and CDR2 as FQNEAQ (reference sequence). Trimming cost V 5 bases and J 4 bases, with 17 bases left between them.

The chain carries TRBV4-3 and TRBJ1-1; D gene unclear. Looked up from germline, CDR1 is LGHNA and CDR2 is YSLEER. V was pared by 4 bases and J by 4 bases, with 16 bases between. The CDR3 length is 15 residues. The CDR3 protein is CASSPGSAGSTEAFF. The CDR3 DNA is TGCGCCAGCAGCCCAGGCAGTGCAGGTTCCACTGAAGCTTTCTTT.

The CDR3 sequence: CASSLTGYNEQFF. CDR3 DNA: TGTGCCAGCAGCCTAACAGGGTACAATGAGCAGTTCTTC. The V and J genes are TRBV27 and TRBJ2-1; D possibly corresponds to TRBD1 (6 bases). The V end lost 6 bases, the J end lost 4 bases, and 10 bases lay between the germline ends. Germline V gives CDR1 MNHEY, CDR2 SMNVEV (reference sequence). This CDR3 region has 13 residues.

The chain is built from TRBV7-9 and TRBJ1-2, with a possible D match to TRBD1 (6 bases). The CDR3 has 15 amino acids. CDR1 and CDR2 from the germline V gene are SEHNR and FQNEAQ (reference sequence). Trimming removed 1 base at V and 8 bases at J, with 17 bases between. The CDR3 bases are TGTGCCAGCAGCTTAGATTCTGGGGGCGCAAAGGGCTACACCTTC. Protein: CASSLDSGGAKGYTF.

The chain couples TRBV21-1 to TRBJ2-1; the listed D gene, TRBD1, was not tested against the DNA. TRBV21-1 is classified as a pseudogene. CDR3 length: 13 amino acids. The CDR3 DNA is TGTGCCAGAGCCAGGGGCTCCTACAATGAGCAGTTCTTC. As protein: CARARGSYNEQFF.

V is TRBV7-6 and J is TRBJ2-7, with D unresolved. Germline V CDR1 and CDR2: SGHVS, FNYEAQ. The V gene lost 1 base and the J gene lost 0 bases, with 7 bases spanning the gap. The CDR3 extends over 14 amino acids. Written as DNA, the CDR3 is TGTGCCAGCAGCTTAGGTAGAGGCTCCTACGAGCAGTACTTC. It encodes CASSLGRGSYEQYF.

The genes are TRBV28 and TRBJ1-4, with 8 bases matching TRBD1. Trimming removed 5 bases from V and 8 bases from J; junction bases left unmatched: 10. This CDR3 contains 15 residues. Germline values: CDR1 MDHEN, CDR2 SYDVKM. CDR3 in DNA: TGTGCCAGCAGTCCCCTCAGGGGGCGGGGAGAAAAACTGTTTTTT. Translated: CASSPLRGRGEKLFF.

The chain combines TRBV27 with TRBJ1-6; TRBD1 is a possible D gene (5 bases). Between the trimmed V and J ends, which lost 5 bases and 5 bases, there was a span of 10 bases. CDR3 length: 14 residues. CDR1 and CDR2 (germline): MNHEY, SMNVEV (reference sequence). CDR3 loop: CASSSPGNNSPLHF. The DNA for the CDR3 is TGTGCCAGCAGTAGTCCAGGGAATAATTCACCCCTCCACTTT.

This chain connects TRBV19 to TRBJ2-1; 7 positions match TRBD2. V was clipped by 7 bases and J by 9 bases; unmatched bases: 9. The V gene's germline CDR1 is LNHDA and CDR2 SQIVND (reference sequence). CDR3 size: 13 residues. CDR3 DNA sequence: TGTGCCAGTACGGGACTACACATGGGTGAGCAGTTCTTC. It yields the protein CASTGLHMGEQFF.

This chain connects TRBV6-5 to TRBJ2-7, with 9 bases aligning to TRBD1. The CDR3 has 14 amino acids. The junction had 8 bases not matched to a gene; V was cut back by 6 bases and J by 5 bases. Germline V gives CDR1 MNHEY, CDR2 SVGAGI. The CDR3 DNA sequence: TGTGCCAGCAGGCCCGGGACAGGGATCGACGAGCAGTACTTC. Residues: CASRPGTGIDEQYF.

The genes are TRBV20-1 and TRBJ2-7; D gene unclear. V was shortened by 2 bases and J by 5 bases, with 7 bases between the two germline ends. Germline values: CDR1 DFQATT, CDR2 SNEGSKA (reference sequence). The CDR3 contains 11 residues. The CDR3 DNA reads TGCAGTGCTAGATTGGTGGACGAGCAGTACTTC. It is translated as CSARLVDEQYF.

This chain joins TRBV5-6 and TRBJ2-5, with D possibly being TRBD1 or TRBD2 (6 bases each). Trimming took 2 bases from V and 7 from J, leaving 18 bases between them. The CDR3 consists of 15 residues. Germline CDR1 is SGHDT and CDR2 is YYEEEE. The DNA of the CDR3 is TGTGCCAGCAGCTTCCGGTCTAGCGCCAGGGGGACCCAGTACTTC. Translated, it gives CASSFRSSARGTQYF.

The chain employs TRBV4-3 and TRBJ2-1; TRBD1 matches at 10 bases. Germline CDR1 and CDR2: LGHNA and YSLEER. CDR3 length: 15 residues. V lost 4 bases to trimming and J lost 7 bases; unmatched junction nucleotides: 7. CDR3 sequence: CASSPRTGGPNEQFF. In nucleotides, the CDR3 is TGCGCCAGCAGCCCTCGGACAGGGGGGCCGAATGAGCAGTTCTTC.

The CDR3 is CAWSVAREGYEQYF. The CDR3 DNA sequence: TGTGCCTGGAGTGTCGCACGAGAGGGCTACGAGCAGTACTTC. The V and J genes are TRBV30 and TRBJ2-7; maybe TRBD2 (5 bases). CDR1 is GTSNPN and CDR2 is SVGIG in the germline V gene (reference sequence). Trimming cost V 0 bases and J 3 bases, with 12 bases left between them. CDR3 length equals 14 residues.

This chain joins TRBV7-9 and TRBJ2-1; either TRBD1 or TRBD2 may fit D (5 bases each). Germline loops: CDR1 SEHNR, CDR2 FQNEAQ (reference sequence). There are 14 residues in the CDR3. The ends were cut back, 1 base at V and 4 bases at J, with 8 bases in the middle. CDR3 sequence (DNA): TGTGCCAGCAGCTTAGTTGGGGGTTACAATGAGCAGTTCTTC. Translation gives CASSLVGGYNEQFF.

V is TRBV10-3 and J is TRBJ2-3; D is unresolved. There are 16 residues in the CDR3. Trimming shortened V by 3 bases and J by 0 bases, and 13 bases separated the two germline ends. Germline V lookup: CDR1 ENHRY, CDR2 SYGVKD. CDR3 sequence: CAISEGTDTSTDTQYF. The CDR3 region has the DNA TGTGCCATCAGTGAAGGAACAGATACTAGCACAGATACGCAGTATTTT.

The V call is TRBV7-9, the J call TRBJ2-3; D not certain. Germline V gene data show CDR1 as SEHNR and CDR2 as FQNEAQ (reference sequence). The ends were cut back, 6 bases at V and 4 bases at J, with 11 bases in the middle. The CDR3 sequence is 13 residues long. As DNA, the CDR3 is TGTGCCAGCAGTTCAGATCCCCCAGATACGCAGTATTTT. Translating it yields CASSSDPPDTQYF. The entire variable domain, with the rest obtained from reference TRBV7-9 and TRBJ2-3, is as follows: DTGVSQNPRHKITKRGQNVTFRCDPISEHNRLYWYRQTLGQGPEFLTYFQNEAQLEKSRLLSDRFSAERPKGSFSTLEIQRTEQGDSAMYLCASSSDPPDTQYFGPGTRLTVL.

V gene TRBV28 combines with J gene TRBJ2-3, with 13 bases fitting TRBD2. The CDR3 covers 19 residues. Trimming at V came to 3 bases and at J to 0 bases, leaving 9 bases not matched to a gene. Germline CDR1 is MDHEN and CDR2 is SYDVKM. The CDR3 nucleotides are TGTGCCAGCAGTTTTAGGGGCGGACTAGCGGGAGTTAGCACAGATACGCAGTATTTT. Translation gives CASSFRGGLAGVSTDTQYF.

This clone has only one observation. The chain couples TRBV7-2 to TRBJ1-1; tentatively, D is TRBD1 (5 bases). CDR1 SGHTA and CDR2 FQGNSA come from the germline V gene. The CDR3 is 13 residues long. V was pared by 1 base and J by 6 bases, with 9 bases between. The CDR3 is CASSLVTTAEAFF. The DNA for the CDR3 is TGTGCCAGCAGCTTAGTGACGACAGCTGAAGCTTTCTTT. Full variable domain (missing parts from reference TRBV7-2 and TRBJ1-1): GAGVSQSPSNKVTEKGKDVELRCDPISGHTALYWYRQSLGQGLEFLIYFQGNSAPDKSGLPSDRFSAERTGGSVSTLTIQRTQQEDSAVYLCASSLVTTAEAFFGQGTRLTVV.

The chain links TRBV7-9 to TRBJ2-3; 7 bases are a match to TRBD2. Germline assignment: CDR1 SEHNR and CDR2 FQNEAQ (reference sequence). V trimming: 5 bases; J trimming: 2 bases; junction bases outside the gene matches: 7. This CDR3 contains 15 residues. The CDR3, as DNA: TGTGCCAGCAGCACCCCCGGGACTACCACAGATACGCAGTATTTT. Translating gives CASSTPGTTTDTQYF.

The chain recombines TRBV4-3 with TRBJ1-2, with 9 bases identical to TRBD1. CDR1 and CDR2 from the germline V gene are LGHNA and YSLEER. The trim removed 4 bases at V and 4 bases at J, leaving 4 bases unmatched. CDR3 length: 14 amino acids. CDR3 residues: CASSPRTGAYGYTF. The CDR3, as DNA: TGCGCCAGCAGCCCTAGGACAGGGGCCTATGGCTACACCTTC.

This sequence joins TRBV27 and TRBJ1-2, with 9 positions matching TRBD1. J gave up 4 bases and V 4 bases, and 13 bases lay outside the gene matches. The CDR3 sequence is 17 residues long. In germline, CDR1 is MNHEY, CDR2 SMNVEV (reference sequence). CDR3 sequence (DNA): TGTGCCAGCAGTTCACTCCTTACAGGGGGCAGAAGCTATGGCTACACCTTC. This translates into CASSSLLTGGRSYGYTF.

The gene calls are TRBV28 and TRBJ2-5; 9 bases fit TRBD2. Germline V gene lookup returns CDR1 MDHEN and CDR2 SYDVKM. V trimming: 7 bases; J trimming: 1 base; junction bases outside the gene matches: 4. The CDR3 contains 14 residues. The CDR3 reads CASTIAGVQETQYF. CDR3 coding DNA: TGTGCCAGCACTATAGCGGGAGTCCAAGAGACCCAGTACTTC.

The DNA for the CDR3 is TGTGCCAGCAGCCTGACTAGCGGGGGTCTCTATGAGCAGTTCTTC. Translated, it gives CASSLTSGGLYEQFF. The V and J genes are TRBV7-9 and TRBJ2-1, with 12 bases matching TRBD2. Germline trimming cut 5 bases from V and 8 bases from J; bases unmatched to any gene: 7. CDR3 length equals 15 residues. Germline CDR1 and CDR2: SEHNR and FQNEAQ (reference sequence). The full variable domain, in which reference TRBV7-9 and TRBJ2-1 provide the parts outside the CDR3, is DTGVSQNPRHKITKRGQNVTFRCDPISEHNRLYWYRQTLGQGPEFLTYFQNEAQLEKSRLLSDRFSAERPKGSFSTLEIQRTEQGDSAMYLCASSLTSGGLYEQFFGPGTRLTVL.